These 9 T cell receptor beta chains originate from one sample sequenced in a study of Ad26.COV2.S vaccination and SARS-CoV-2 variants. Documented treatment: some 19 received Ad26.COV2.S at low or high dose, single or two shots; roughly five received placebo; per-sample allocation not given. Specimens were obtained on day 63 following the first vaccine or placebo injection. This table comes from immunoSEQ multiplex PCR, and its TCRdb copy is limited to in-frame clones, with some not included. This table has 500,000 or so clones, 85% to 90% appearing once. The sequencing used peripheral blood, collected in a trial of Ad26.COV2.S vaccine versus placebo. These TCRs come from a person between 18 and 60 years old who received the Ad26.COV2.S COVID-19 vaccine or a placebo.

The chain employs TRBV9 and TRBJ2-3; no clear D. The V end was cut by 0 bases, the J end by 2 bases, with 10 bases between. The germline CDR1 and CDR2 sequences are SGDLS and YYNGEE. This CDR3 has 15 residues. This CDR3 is CASSVGVTHTDTQYF. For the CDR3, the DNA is TGTGCCAGCAGCGTAGGGGTGACCCACACAGATACGCAGTATTTT.

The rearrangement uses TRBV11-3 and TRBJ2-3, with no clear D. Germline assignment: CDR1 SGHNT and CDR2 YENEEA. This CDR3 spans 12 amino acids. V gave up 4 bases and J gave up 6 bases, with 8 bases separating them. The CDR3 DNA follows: TGTGCCAGCAGCTCCCATTCCGATACGCAGTATTTT. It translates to CASSSHSDTQYF.

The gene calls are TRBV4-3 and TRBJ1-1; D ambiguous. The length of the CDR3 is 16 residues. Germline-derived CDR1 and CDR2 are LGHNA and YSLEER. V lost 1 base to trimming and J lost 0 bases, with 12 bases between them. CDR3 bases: TGCGCCAGCAGCCAAGTGTATCGGACTCTGAACACTGAAGCTTTCTTT. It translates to CASSQVYRTLNTEAFF.

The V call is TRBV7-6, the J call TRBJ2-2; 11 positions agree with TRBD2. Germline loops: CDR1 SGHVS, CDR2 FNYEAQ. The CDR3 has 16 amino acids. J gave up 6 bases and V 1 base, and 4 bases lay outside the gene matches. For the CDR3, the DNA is TGTGCCAGCAGCTTAGTTGGGACTAGCGGACCCGGGGAGCTGTTTTTT. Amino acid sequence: CASSLVGTSGPGELFF.

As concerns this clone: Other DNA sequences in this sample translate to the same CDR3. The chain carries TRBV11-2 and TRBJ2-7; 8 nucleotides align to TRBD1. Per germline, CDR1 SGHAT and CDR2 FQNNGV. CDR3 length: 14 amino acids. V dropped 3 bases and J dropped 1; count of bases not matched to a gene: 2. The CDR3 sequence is CASSLDRDSYEQYF. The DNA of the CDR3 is TGTGCCAGCAGCTTGGACAGGGATTCCTACGAGCAGTACTTC.

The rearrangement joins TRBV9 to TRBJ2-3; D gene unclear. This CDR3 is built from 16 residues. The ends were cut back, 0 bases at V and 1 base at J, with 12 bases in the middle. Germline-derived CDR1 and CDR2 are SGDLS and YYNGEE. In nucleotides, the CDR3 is TGTGCCAGCAGCGTAGCGACCCACGCAGGCACAGATACGCAGTATTTT. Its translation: CASSVATHAGTDTQYF. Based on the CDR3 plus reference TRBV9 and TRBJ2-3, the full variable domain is DSGVTQTPKHLITATGQRVTLRCSPRSGDLSVYWYQQSLDQGLQFLIQYYNGEERAKGNILERFSAQQFPDLHSELNLSSLELGDSALYFCASSVATHAGTDTQYFGPGTRLTVL.

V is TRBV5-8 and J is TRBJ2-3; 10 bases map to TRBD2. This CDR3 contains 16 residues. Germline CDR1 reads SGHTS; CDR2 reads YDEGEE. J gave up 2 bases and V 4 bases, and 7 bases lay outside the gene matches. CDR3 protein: CASSPGLADYTDTQYF. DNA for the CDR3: TGTGCCAGCAGCCCAGGACTAGCGGACTACACAGATACGCAGTATTTT.

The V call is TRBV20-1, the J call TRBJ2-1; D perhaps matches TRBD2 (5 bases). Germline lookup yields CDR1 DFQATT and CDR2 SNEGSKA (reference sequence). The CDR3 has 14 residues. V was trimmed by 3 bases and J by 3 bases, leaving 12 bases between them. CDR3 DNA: TGCAGTGCTAGTGAGACTACCTTCTACAATGAGCAGTTCTTC. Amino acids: CSASETTFYNEQFF.

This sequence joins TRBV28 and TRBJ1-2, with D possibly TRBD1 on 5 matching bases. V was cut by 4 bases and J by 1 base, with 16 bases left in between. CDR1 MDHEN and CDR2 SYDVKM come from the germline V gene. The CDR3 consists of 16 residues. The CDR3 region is CASSSYPGTNNYGYTF. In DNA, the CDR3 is TGTGCCAGCAGTTCTTACCCCGGGACGAATAACTATGGCTACACCTTC.